One and the same sample provided the 28 T cell receptor beta chains below, sequenced in a study of vaccination and CD4 T cells after COVID-19. Described treatment: roughly 11-day PBMC culture with coronavirus spike peptide pools or control peptides (ViraFEST assay). With the Oncomine TCR Beta short-read assay, DNA from cultured CD4+ T cells was sequenced. TCRdb reprocessed the PCR reads with MiXCR, giving one entry per CDR3 protein. This sample has around 3,000 distinct CDR3 sequences, with over 60% found just once. No antigen has been identified for these receptors. Sequencing was done on a sample of CD4+ T cells from blood, cultured in vitro. The receptors stem from a human donor who had recovered from COVID-19.

The rearrangement joins TRBV15 to TRBJ1-3, with 8 nucleotides matching TRBD1. Per germline, CDR1 LNHNV and CDR2 YYDKDF (reference sequence). The CDR3 has 15 residues. V trimming: 0 bases; J trimming: 4 bases; junction bases outside the gene matches: 2. The CDR3 nucleotides read TGTGCCACCAGCAGAGACAGGGGGCGGGGAAACACCATATATTTT. Its translation is CATSRDRGRGNTIYF.

V gene TRBV20-1 combines with J gene TRBJ2-5, with TRBD1 identical over 7 bases. The CDR3 is 12 residues long. V dropped 5 bases and J dropped 5; count of bases not matched to a gene: 5. Looked up from germline, CDR1 is DFQATT and CDR2 is SNEGSKA (reference sequence). The CDR3 DNA follows: TGCAGTGCTCCAGACAGGGCGGAGACCCAGTACTTC. Its translation: CSAPDRAETQYF.

The chain uses TRBV11-2 and TRBJ2-3; D gene unclear. The CDR3 spans 13 residues. CDR1 and CDR2 (germline): SGHAT, FQNNGV. Deletions cut 3 bases from V and 6 bases from J, with 10 bases between. CDR3 DNA sequence: TGTGCCAGCAGCTTGAACCTGGGGGATACGCAGTATTTT. Translated: CASSLNLGDTQYF.

CDR3 nucleotide sequence: TGTGCCAGCAGCCGATACAGGGATCAGCCCCAGCATTTT. Translated: CASSRYRDQPQHF. The rearrangement links TRBV12-3 or TRBV12-4 to TRBJ1-5; tentatively, D is TRBD1 (6 bases). CDR3 length: 13 amino acids. The V end was cut by 6 bases, the J end by 5 bases, with 11 bases between.

The chain combines TRBV27 with TRBJ1-5; TRBD1 matches at 10 bases. Trimming at V came to 6 bases and at J to 4 bases, leaving 6 bases not matched to a gene. The CDR3 has 15 residues. Per the germline V gene, CDR1 is MNHEY and CDR2 is SMNVEV (reference sequence). CDR3 sequence: CASRRDRGSNQPQHF. DNA of the CDR3: TGTGCCAGCAGACGGGACAGGGGAAGTAATCAGCCCCAGCATTTT.

The chain links TRBV6-2 or TRBV6-3 to TRBJ1-5, with D perhaps TRBD1 (5 bases). The CDR3 has 15 amino acids. Germline assignment: CDR1 MNHEY and CDR2 SVGEGT. V was trimmed by 2 bases and J by 0 bases, leaving 8 bases between them. The CDR3 spells CASSYGTVSNQPQHF. The CDR3 nucleotides are TGTGCCAGCAGTTACGGGACGGTTAGCAATCAGCCCCAGCATTTT.

The chain links TRBV7-9 to TRBJ2-2; D is unresolved. V lost 10 bases and J lost 3, with 12 bases in between. CDR3 length: 13 residues. Germline values: CDR1 SEHNR, CDR2 FQNEAQ (reference sequence). CDR3 region: CATRPSDTGELFF. For the CDR3, the DNA is TGTGCCACCAGACCTTCGGACACCGGGGAGCTGTTTTTT.

V and J are TRBV6-5 and TRBJ1-2; 7 positions agree with TRBD1. The CDR3 totals 13 residues. Losses at the gene ends were 1 base for V and 4 bases for J; bases not matched to a gene: 0. CDR1 MNHEY and CDR2 SVGAGI come from the germline V gene. CDR3 in DNA: TGTGCCAGCAGTTACTGGGACAGCTATGGCTACACCTTC. Translating it yields CASSYWDSYGYTF.

V gene TRBV7-2 combines with J gene TRBJ1-2; D is unclear. Trimming pared 1 base from V and 7 bases from J, leaving 13 bases between. Germline V gene data show CDR1 as SGHTA and CDR2 as FQGNSA. The CDR3 is 14 amino acids. DNA for the CDR3: TGTGCCAGCAGCTTAGGGCAGCGGGTAGGTGGCTACACCTTC. This codes for CASSLGQRVGGYTF.

This chain links TRBV7-3 with TRBJ2-1; D unclear. Germline loops: CDR1 SGHTA, CDR2 FQGTGA. The ends were cut back, 5 bases at V and 12 bases at J, with 17 bases in the middle. This CDR3 spans 13 amino acids. Here the CDR3 reads CASSPQSVVRQFF. As DNA, the CDR3 is TGTGCCAGCAGCCCCCAATCTGTTGTACGGCAGTTCTTC.

Here the CDR3 reads CASSLDGQGSQPQHF. CDR3 nucleotide sequence: TGCGCCAGCAGCTTGGATGGACAGGGTAGTCAGCCCCAGCATTTT. The V gene is TRBV5-1, the J gene TRBJ1-5; 8 nucleotides line up with TRBD1. CDR1 is SGHRS and CDR2 is YFSETQ in the germline V gene. The CDR3 runs to 15 residues. J was trimmed by 6 bases and V by 0 bases; bases with no gene match: 5.

DNA for the CDR3: TGCAGTGCTAGATCTTCGGGGCACGGGGATACGCAGTATTTT. It is translated as CSARSSGHGDTQYF. The gene calls are TRBV20-1 and TRBJ2-3, with D possibly being TRBD1 or TRBD2 (5 bases each). There are 14 residues in the CDR3. The V and J ends lost 2 bases and 6 bases respectively, with 15 bases between them. Per the germline V gene, CDR1 is DFQATT and CDR2 is SNEGSKA (reference sequence).

The chain has TRBV12-3 or TRBV12-4 and TRBJ1-5, with D perhaps matching TRBD1 (5 bases). CDR3 length equals 18 residues. V was trimmed by 3 bases and J by 2 bases, leaving 20 bases between them. CDR3 DNA: TGTGCCAGCAGTTTGGGCGCCAGGGATTGGTACGGCAATCAGCCCCAGCATTTT. It codes for CASSLGARDWYGNQPQHF.

V and J are TRBV19 and TRBJ2-3, with D hard to call. The CDR3 spans 11 residues. Trimming removed 8 bases from V and 4 bases from J, with 7 bases in between. Germline V gives CDR1 LNHDA, CDR2 SQIVND (reference sequence). CDR3 protein: CASLSADTQYF. CDR3 bases: TGTGCCAGTTTAAGCGCAGATACGCAGTATTTT.

V usage is TRBV2 and J usage is TRBJ1-1; TRBD1 matches at 9 bases. V dropped 1 base and J dropped 1; count of bases not matched to a gene: 7. The germline V gene has CDR1 SNHLY and CDR2 FYNNEI. The CDR3 runs to 17 residues. The CDR3 DNA reads TGTGCCAGCAGTGAAGACAGGGGGCTAAGTTGGAACACTGAAGCTTTCTTT. Amino acid sequence: CASSEDRGLSWNTEAFF.

This chain uses TRBV28 with TRBJ1-3, with D hard to call. Germline CDR1 and CDR2: MDHEN and SYDVKM. The V gene lost 2 bases and the J gene lost 2 bases, with 19 bases spanning the gap. CDR3 length equals 18 residues. The DNA for the CDR3 is TGTGCCAGCAGTTTACTCCTAACGTTGCTCCTACCTGGAAACACCATATATTTT. It yields the protein CASSLLLTLLLPGNTIYF.

This clonotype has only one observation. This chain uses TRBV2 with TRBJ2-3, with 7 bases matching TRBD2. The V gene end was trimmed by 1 base and the J gene end by 7 bases; junction bases not matched to a gene: 2. The length of the CDR3 is 13 residues. Germline CDR1 reads SNHLY; CDR2 reads FYNNEI. The CDR3 nucleotides are TGTGCCAGCAGTGAAGGACTAGCTCATACGCAGTATTTT. Its protein product is CASSEGLAHTQYF.

A remark on this clonotype: A junction boundary mismatches the germline segment, possibly from a read error. This chain joins TRBV7-2 and TRBJ1-6; D unclear. Germline CDR1 and CDR2: SGHTA and FQGNSA. CDR3 size: 14 residues. CDR3 sequence reads: CASSLQAPNSPLHF. The CDR3 nucleotides read TGTGCCAGCAGCTTACAGGCTCCTAATTCGCCCCTCCACTTT.

V and J are TRBV7-9 and TRBJ1-1, with 7 positions matching TRBD1. The germline CDR1 and CDR2 sequences are SEHNR and FQNEAQ (reference sequence). The CDR3 is 14 residues long. V lost 4 bases, J lost 6 bases, and 8 bases stayed unmatched. The CDR3 protein is CASSSGTVEPEAFF. The CDR3 DNA reads as TGTGCCAGCAGCTCGGGGACAGTTGAGCCTGAAGCTTTCTTT.

This chain joins TRBV20-1 and TRBJ1-5; 7 bases fit TRBD1. Germline V gene sequence: CDR1 DFQATT, CDR2 SNEGSKA (reference sequence). With 0 bases clipped from V and 7 bases from J, the junction kept 12 bases outside the gene matches. CDR3 size: 16 residues. CDR3 protein: CSARDLGRGNSQPQHF. CDR3 bases: TGCAGTGCTAGAGATTTGGGCAGGGGGAACTCGCAGCCCCAGCATTTT.

This clonotype was seen a handful of times. The rearrangement links TRBV6-2 or TRBV6-3 to TRBJ2-7; the D is unclear. Germline V gives CDR1 MNHEY, CDR2 SVGEGT. V was clipped by 6 bases and J by 1 base, with 13 bases between them. The CDR3 runs 14 residues. CDR3 bases: TGTGCCAGCAGCTCCGCGGACCGGTCCTACGAGCAGTACTTC. Protein product: CASSSADRSYEQYF.

This clonotype is judged medium-sized. CDR3 in amino acids: CASVQGLNTEAFF. Written as DNA, the CDR3 is TGTGCCAGCGTACAGGGGCTGAACACTGAAGCTTTCTTT. The rearrangement uses TRBV25-1 and TRBJ1-1; 7 positions match TRBD1. From germline, CDR1 is MGHDK and CDR2 SYGVNS. CDR3 length equals 13 residues. V lost 8 bases and J lost 0; bases outside the gene matches: 3.

This chain joins TRBV20-1 and TRBJ2-7, with 16 bases fitting TRBD2. Germline CDR1 DFQATT, CDR2 SNEGSKA (reference sequence). Unmatched junction bases numbered 18, after V lost 5 bases and J lost 8 bases. This CDR3 is 18 amino acids long. CDR3 sequence (DNA): TGCAGTGCTTCCTCGGGACTAGCGGGGGGGCGTCTGGGTACAAAGCAGTACTTC. Its translation is CSASSGLAGGRLGTKQYF.

This chain joins TRBV20-1 and TRBJ1-5; weak D call: TRBD1 (5 bases). V lost 4 bases to trimming and J lost 4 bases, with 11 bases between them. In germline, CDR1 is DFQATT, CDR2 SNEGSKA (reference sequence). The CDR3 runs 13 residues. The CDR3 region is CSAMQGDNQPQHF. The CDR3 coding sequence is TGCAGTGCTATGCAGGGTGATAATCAGCCCCAGCATTTT.

For the CDR3, the DNA is TGTGCCAGCGGAGGCAGACACAATCAGCCCCAGCATTTT. This codes for CASGGRHNQPQHF. The chain is built from TRBV6-1 and TRBJ1-5; D is undetermined. Germline values: CDR1 MNHNS, CDR2 SASEGT. Trimming took off 8 bases at V and 3 bases at J, with 11 bases between the two ends. The CDR3 is made up of 13 amino acids.

Judged by abundance, this clonotype is medium-sized. The V gene is TRBV18, the J gene TRBJ1-5; no clear D gene. The V end was cut by 0 bases, the J end by 7 bases, with 4 bases between. From germline, CDR1 is KGHSH and CDR2 LQKENI. The CDR3 runs 12 residues. CDR3 protein: CASSPPEQPQHF. DNA for the CDR3: TGTGCCAGCTCACCACCGGAACAGCCCCAGCATTTT.

The chain employs TRBV6-1 and TRBJ1-1; possible D gene TRBD1, 5 bases. This CDR3 contains 18 residues. CDR1 MNHNS and CDR2 SASEGT come from the germline V gene. Trimming took 5 bases from V and 3 from J, leaving 25 bases between them. The CDR3 DNA follows: TGTGCCAGCAGTCACCCCTGGGGGGGAGGAGTCCCATACACTGAAGCTTTCTTT. Translated: CASSHPWGGGVPYTEAFF.

Within the sample, this clonotype is medium-sized. The CDR3 region has the DNA TGTGCCAGCAGCTTAACCTTGAGAGAATATAGCAATCAGCCCCAGCATTTT. Protein product: CASSLTLREYSNQPQHF. V gene TRBV7-8 combines with J gene TRBJ1-5; no reliable D call. Trimming stripped 2 bases from V and 0 bases from J, with 14 bases between. The V gene's germline CDR1 is SGHVS and CDR2 FQNEAQ. The CDR3 has 17 residues. The full variable domain, its missing parts supplied by reference TRBV7-8 and TRBJ1-5, is GAGVSQSPRYKVAKRGQDVALRCDPISGHVSLFWYQQALGQGPEFLTYFQNEAQLDKSGLPSDRFFAERPEGSVSTLKIQRTQQEDSAVYLCASSLTLREYSNQPQHFGDGTRLSIL.